This passage covers 26 T cell receptor beta chains from one sample sequenced in a study of blood T cell repertoires in COVID-19. Repertoires were generated with immunoSEQ multiplex PCR, while TCRdb's copy carries only in-frame clones and drops some. The sample consists of approximately 99,000 clones, around 86% of them appearing once. Sequenced material: peripheral blood. Every receptor here comes from a woman aged 70-85 years with acute or convalescent COVID-19.

The rearrangement uses TRBV27 and TRBJ1-1; 10 positions match TRBD1. Germline assignment: CDR1 MNHEY and CDR2 SMNVEV (reference sequence). The V and J ends lost 4 bases and 1 base, in that order; junction bases with no gene match: 3. The CDR3 loop spans 15 amino acids. The CDR3 here is CASSYRQGANTEAFF. CDR3 DNA: TGTGCCAGCAGTTATAGACAGGGGGCGAACACTGAAGCTTTCTTT.

CDR3 loop: CASSPGPGHSTDTQYF. The CDR3 bases are TGCGCCAGCAGCCCCGGCCCAGGTCATAGCACAGATACGCAGTATTTT. The rearrangement uses TRBV5-1 and TRBJ2-3; D gene uncertain. Germline V CDR1 and CDR2: SGHRS, YFSETQ. This CDR3 comprises 16 residues. V dropped 4 bases and J dropped 0 bases, with 15 bases sitting between them. The variable domain in full, completed from reference TRBV5-1 and TRBJ2-3, reads KAGVTQTPRYLIKTRGQQVTLSCSPISGHRSVSWYQQTPGQGLQFLFEYFSETQRNKGNFPGRFSGRQFSNSRSEMNVSTLELGDSALYLCASSPGPGHSTDTQYFGPGTRLTVL.

The rearrangement uses TRBV7-8 and TRBJ2-3, with 11 bases aligning to TRBD2. Losses at the gene ends were 4 bases for V and 0 bases for J; bases not matched to a gene: 3. The CDR3 length is 16 residues. CDR1 and CDR2 from the germline V gene are SGHVS and FQNEAQ. CDR3 bases: TGTGCCAGCAGCTCACTAGCGGGGGCTAGCACAGATACGCAGTATTTT. Amino acid sequence: CASSSLAGASTDTQYF.

V is TRBV7-2 and J is TRBJ1-2, with TRBD1 as a possible D gene (6 bases). The CDR3 has 14 residues. Germline CDR1 is SGHTA and CDR2 is FQGNSA. V lost 2 bases, J lost 6 bases, and 13 bases lay in between. The CDR3 protein is CASSLLQGSDGYTF. The CDR3 bases are TGTGCCAGCAGCTTATTACAGGGCTCCGATGGCTACACCTTC.

This chain joins TRBV6-5 and TRBJ2-7; 7 bases fit TRBD1. The CDR3 totals 12 residues. Germline-derived CDR1 and CDR2 are MNHEY and SVGAGI. The ends lost 11 bases at V and 3 bases at J; junction bases unmatched: 7. CDR3 nucleotide sequence: TGTGCCTACGGGACAGAGATCTACGAGCAGTACTTC. This sequence encodes CAYGTEIYEQYF.

The rearrangement links TRBV6-2 or TRBV6-3 to TRBJ2-3, with 13 positions matching TRBD2. CDR1 is MNHEY, CDR2 SVGEGT, per germline. V was pared by 5 bases and J by 2 bases, with 4 bases of the junction left unmatched. The CDR3 has 16 residues. CDR3 sequence reads: CASSLGLAGNTDTQYF. The CDR3 DNA reads as TGTGCCAGCAGTCTGGGACTAGCGGGGAACACAGATACGCAGTATTTT.

The chain carries TRBV19 and TRBJ2-2; D might be TRBD2 (5 bases). CDR3 length equals 14 residues. The V gene lost 3 bases and the J gene lost 3 bases, with 8 bases spanning the gap. The germline V gene encodes CDR1 LNHDA and CDR2 SQIVND (reference sequence). CDR3: CASSIMGDTGELFF. Written as DNA, the CDR3 is TGTGCCAGTAGTATTATGGGAGACACCGGGGAGCTGTTTTTT.

The rearrangement joins TRBV14 to TRBJ1-6, with no clear D. Trimming shortened V by 6 bases and J by 7 bases, and 19 bases separated the two germline ends. This CDR3 has 16 residues. Looked up from germline, CDR1 is SGHDN and CDR2 is FVKESK. CDR3 sequence reads: CASRQTTGAGNSPLHF. CDR3 DNA sequence: TGTGCCAGCAGGCAGACAACGGGTGCGGGGAATTCACCCCTCCACTTT.

This rearrangement joins TRBV2 to TRBJ1-4, with D possibly TRBD1 on 5 matching bases. The V gene lost 5 bases and the J gene lost 1 base, with 8 bases spanning the gap. CDR1 is SNHLY and CDR2 is FYNNEI in the germline V gene. The CDR3 is made up of 14 amino acids. The CDR3 DNA reads TGTGCCAGCAGTAAGGGGTTAACTAATGAAAAACTGTTTTTT. Translation: CASSKGLTNEKLFF. Complete variable domain (other parts from reference TRBV2 and TRBJ1-4): EPEVTQTPSHQVTQMGQEVILRCVPISNHLYFYWYRQILGQKVEFLVSFYNNEISEKSEIFDDQFSVERPDGSNFTLKIRSTKLEDSAMYFCASSKGLTNEKLFFGSGTQLSVL.

The chain couples TRBV29-1 to TRBJ1-2; 10 bases line up with TRBD1. J lost 9 bases, V lost 7 bases, and 11 bases had no gene match. The CDR3 consists of 13 residues. CDR1 and CDR2 from the germline V gene are SQVTM and ANQGSEA. The CDR3 nucleotides read TGCAGCGCCCGGACAGGGGGAATCCTGAGCTACACCTTC. This translates into CSARTGGILSYTF.

The gene calls are TRBV6-5 and TRBJ1-2; D may be TRBD1 (5 bases). The V and J ends lost 5 bases and 5 bases respectively, with 18 bases between them. CDR1 and CDR2 from the germline V gene are MNHEY and SVGAGI. CDR3 length: 15 residues. The CDR3 DNA follows: TGTGCCAGCAGTCCCCGGGACTGGGATCGGTATGGCTACACCTTC. This sequence encodes CASSPRDWDRYGYTF.

This chain links TRBV6-6 with TRBJ1-5, with D maybe TRBD1 (6 bases). Germline loops: CDR1 MNHNY, CDR2 SVGAGI (reference sequence). This CDR3 has 14 amino acids. V lost 7 bases and J lost 0, with 10 bases in between. The CDR3 region is CASILDSSNQPQHF. The CDR3 nucleotides read TGTGCCAGCATCCTGGACAGTAGCAATCAGCCCCAGCATTTT.

The V call is TRBV6-5, the J call TRBJ1-1; a possible D gene is TRBD1 (5 bases). Germline V gene sequence: CDR1 MNHEY, CDR2 SVGAGI. The CDR3 covers 16 residues. V lost 2 bases, J lost 4 bases, and 17 bases lay in between. This CDR3 reads CASSYTYHRGTTEAFF. Written as DNA, the CDR3 is TGTGCCAGCAGTTACACCTACCATCGGGGGACCACTGAAGCTTTCTTT.

The chain joins TRBV28 to TRBJ1-5; D may be TRBD1 (5 bases). V shed 6 bases and J shed 5 bases, with 23 bases lying between them. CDR3 length: 17 residues. Germline V gene sequence: CDR1 MDHEN, CDR2 SYDVKM. The CDR3, as DNA: TGTGCCAGCAGCTCCTATTGGGTGGGGTTAGGGGATCAGCCCCAGCATTTT. This sequence encodes CASSSYWVGLGDQPQHF.

The rearrangement uses TRBV19 and TRBJ1-2, with TRBD1 matching over 8 bases. The CDR3 length is 14 residues. Losses at the gene ends were 4 bases for V and 4 bases for J; bases not matched to a gene: 5. Germline CDR1 is LNHDA and CDR2 is SQIVND (reference sequence). Here the CDR3 DNA reads TGTGCCAGTAGTAGTAGGACAGGGAGCTATGGCTACACCTTC. Translating gives CASSSRTGSYGYTF.

The rearrangement links TRBV11-2 to TRBJ2-6, with D maybe TRBD2 (5 bases). The V and J ends lost 0 bases and 1 base respectively, with 7 bases between them. The CDR3 has 16 residues. Germline V gene data show CDR1 as SGHAT and CDR2 as FQNNGV. The CDR3 DNA sequence: TGTGCCAGCAGCTTAGATCGGGGTTCTGGGGCCAACGTCCTGACTTTC. Protein sequence: CASSLDRGSGANVLTF.

The rearrangement joins TRBV28 to TRBJ1-6; no definite D call. The V end was cut by 10 bases, the J end by 7 bases, with 14 bases between. Germline loops: CDR1 MDHEN, CDR2 SYDVKM. CDR3 length: 13 residues. The CDR3 sequence: CAIRQQWNSPLHF. CDR3 bases: TGTGCCATCAGACAACAGTGGAATTCACCCCTCCACTTT.

The rearrangement uses TRBV5-1 and TRBJ2-2; tentative D call: TRBD1 (5 bases). V was shortened by 2 bases and J by 7 bases, with 12 bases between the two germline ends. CDR1 is SGHRS and CDR2 is YFSETQ in the germline V gene. The CDR3 totals 14 residues. CDR3 in DNA: TGCGCCAGCAGCTTTAGGGGCAAGGACGGGGAGCTGTTTTTT. Amino acids: CASSFRGKDGELFF. Based on the CDR3 plus reference TRBV5-1 and TRBJ2-2, the full variable domain is KAGVTQTPRYLIKTRGQQVTLSCSPISGHRSVSWYQQTPGQGLQFLFEYFSETQRNKGNFPGRFSGRQFSNSRSEMNVSTLELGDSALYLCASSFRGKDGELFFGEGSRLTVL.

The CDR3 DNA reads as TGTGCCAGCAGCGTAGGGACTAGCGGGAGGGACAATGAGCAGTTCTTC. It is translated as CASSVGTSGRDNEQFF. V is TRBV3-1 (or the pseudogene TRBV3-2) and J is TRBJ2-1; 16 nucleotides line up with TRBD2. J was trimmed by 5 bases and V by 5 bases; bases with no gene match: 3. CDR1 and CDR2 from the germline V gene are LGHDT and YNNKEL (reference sequence). CDR3 length: 16 residues.

The CDR3, as DNA: TGTGCCAGCAGCGACCGAGCGGGAGCGCCGAAAGAGACCCAGTACTTC. It specifies CASSDRAGAPKETQYF. The V gene is TRBV7-9, the J gene TRBJ2-5; the match to TRBD2 covers 8 bases. The J segment lost 3 bases and the V segment lost 5 bases, leaving 11 bases of the junction unmatched. The CDR3 contains 16 residues. In germline, CDR1 is SEHNR, CDR2 FQNEAQ (reference sequence).

This chain uses TRBV11-2 with TRBJ2-1, with a weak D call TRBD2 (5 bases). The germline V and J ends were trimmed by 6 bases and 10 bases, with 13 bases remaining between them. The germline CDR1 and CDR2 sequences are SGHAT and FQNNGV. This CDR3 spans 12 amino acids. The CDR3 DNA reads TGTGCCAGCAGGCCGGCGGGCGGCGAGCAGTTCTTC. Amino acid sequence: CASRPAGGEQFF.

The chain employs TRBV11-2 and TRBJ2-1; no firm D call. This CDR3 has 12 amino acids. Germline V gene data show CDR1 as SGHAT and CDR2 as FQNNGV. Trimming removed 3 bases from V and 10 bases from J, with 10 bases in between. Written as DNA, the CDR3 is TGTGCCAGCAGCTTGACCCGGCGGGAGCAGTTCTTC. This codes for CASSLTRREQFF.

This sequence joins TRBV11-3 and TRBJ2-2; maybe TRBD1 (6 bases). From germline, CDR1 is SGHNT and CDR2 YENEEA. V lost 5 bases, J lost 4 bases, and 11 bases lay in between. The CDR3 consists of 14 residues. The DNA for the CDR3 is TGTGCCAGCAGCATAACAGGGATCACCGGGGAGCTGTTTTTT. Translated: CASSITGITGELFF.

The chain links TRBV19 to TRBJ1-2, with 8 bases identical to TRBD1. This CDR3 has 19 amino acids. The germline gives CDR1 LNHDA, CDR2 SQIVND (reference sequence). The V segment lost 0 bases and the J segment 4 bases; nucleotides outside the gene matches: 16. CDR3 protein: CASSIDLASWGQATYGYTF. CDR3 bases: TGTGCCAGTAGTATAGATCTTGCCTCGTGGGGACAGGCCACCTATGGCTACACCTTC.

V usage is TRBV6-5 and J usage is TRBJ1-3; D call uncertain. In germline, CDR1 is MNHEY, CDR2 SVGAGI. The V end lost 6 bases, the J end lost 2 bases, and 8 bases lay between the germline ends. The CDR3 length is 13 residues. The CDR3, as DNA: TGTGCCAGCAGCTCGGTCCCTGGAAACACCATATATTTT. Translating it yields CASSSVPGNTIYF.

The CDR3 loop reads CASSPSGAPGNSPLHF. The CDR3, as DNA: TGCGCCAGCAGCCCCTCAGGGGCGCCTGGTAATTCACCCCTCCACTTT. The V and J genes are TRBV5-1 and TRBJ1-6; possibly TRBD1 for D (6 bases). The germline V gene has CDR1 SGHRS and CDR2 YFSETQ. The CDR3 has 16 amino acids. V was trimmed by 4 bases and J by 6 bases, leaving 17 bases between them.